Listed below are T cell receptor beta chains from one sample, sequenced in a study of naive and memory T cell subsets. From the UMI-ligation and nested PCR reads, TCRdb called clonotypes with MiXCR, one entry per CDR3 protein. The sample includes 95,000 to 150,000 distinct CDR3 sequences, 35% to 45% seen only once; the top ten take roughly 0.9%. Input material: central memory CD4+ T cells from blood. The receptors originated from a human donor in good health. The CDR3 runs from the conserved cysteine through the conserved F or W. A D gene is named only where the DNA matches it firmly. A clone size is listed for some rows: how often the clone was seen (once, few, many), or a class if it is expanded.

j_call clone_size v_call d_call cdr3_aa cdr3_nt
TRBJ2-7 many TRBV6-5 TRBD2 CASSGLASGTYEQYF TGTGCCAGCAGCGGATTAGCTAGCGGGACCTACGAGCAGTACTTC
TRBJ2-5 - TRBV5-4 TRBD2 CASRNSGSLSETQYF TGTGCCAGCAGAAATAGCGGGAGCTTGAGCGAGACCCAGTACTTC
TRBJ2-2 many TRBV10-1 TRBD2 CASSDGTSGPSGELFF TGCGCCAGCAGTGATGGGACTAGCGGACCGAGCGGGGAGCTGTTTTTT
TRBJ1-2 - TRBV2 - CASSRQINLIGYTF TGTGCCAGCAGTCGACAGATCAACCTTATTGGCTACACCTTC
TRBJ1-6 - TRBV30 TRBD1 CAWSARQGSMNSPLHF TGTGCCTGGAGTGCCCGACAGGGGAGTATGAATTCACCCCTCCACTTT
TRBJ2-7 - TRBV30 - CAWRGTVRIEQYF TGTGCCTGGAGAGGGACGGTGAGAATCGAGCAGTACTTC
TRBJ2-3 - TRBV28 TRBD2 CATKVSGSGDTQYF TGTGCCACCAAAGTTAGCGGGAGCGGAGATACGCAGTATTTT
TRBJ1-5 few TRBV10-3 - CATLPGLGVSNQPQHF TGTGCCACCCTGCCGGGTCTGGGGGTTAGCAATCAGCCCCAGCATTTT
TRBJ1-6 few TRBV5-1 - CASSLERNSPLHF TGCGCCAGCAGCTTGGAACGGAATTCACCCCTCCACTTT
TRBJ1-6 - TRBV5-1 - CASSLDSESSYNSPLHF TGCGCCAGCAGCTTGGATTCCGAGAGCTCCTATAATTCACCCCTCCACTTT
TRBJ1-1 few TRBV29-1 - CSVGVRNTEAFF TGCAGCGTGGGTGTTCGGAACACTGAAGCTTTCTTT
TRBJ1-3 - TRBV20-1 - CSASPGSGNTIYF TGCAGTGCTAGCCCCGGCTCTGGAAACACCATATATTTT
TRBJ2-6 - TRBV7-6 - CASSPTGANVLTF TGTGCCAGCAGCCCCACCGGGGCCAACGTCCTGACTTTC
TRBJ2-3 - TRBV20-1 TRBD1 CSAGGDRGTDTQYF TGCAGTGCTGGCGGGGACAGGGGGACAGATACGCAGTATTTT
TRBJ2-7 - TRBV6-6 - CASSYSHGGRQTYEQYF TGTGCCAGCAGTTACTCTCATGGCGGCAGGCAGACCTACGAGCAGTACTTC
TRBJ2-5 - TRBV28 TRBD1 CASWTGGSETQYF TGTGCCAGCTGGACAGGGGGCAGTGAGACCCAGTACTTC
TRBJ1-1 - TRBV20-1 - CSASLGRGEAFF TGCAGTGCTAGTTTGGGGAGGGGAGAAGCTTTCTTT